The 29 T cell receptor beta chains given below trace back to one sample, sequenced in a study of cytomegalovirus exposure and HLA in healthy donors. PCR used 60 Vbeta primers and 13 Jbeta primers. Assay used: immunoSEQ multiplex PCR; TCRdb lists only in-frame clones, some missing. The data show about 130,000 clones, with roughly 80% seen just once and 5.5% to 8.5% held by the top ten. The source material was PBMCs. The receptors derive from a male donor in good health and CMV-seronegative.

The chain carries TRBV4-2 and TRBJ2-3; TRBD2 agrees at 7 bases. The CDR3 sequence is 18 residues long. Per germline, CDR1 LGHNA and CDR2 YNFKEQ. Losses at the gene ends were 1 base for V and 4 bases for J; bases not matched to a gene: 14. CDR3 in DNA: TGTGCCAGCAGCCAAGTGGTTCCTAGCGGTGAAAGGGCAGATACGCAGTATTTT. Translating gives CASSQVVPSGERADTQYF.

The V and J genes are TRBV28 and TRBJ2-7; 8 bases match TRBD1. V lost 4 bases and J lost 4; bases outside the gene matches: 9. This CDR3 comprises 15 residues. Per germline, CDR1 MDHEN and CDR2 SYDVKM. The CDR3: CASSYTGQGIYEQYF. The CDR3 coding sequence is TGTGCCAGCAGTTACACCGGACAGGGAATTTACGAGCAGTACTTC.

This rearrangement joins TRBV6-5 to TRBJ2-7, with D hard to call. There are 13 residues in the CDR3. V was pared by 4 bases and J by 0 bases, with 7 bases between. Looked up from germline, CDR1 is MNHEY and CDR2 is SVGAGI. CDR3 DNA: TGTGCCAGCAGTTCCGGTGGCTCCTACGAGCAGTACTTC. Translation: CASSSGGSYEQYF.

The CDR3 nucleotides read TGTGCCAGCAGCTCCCCGGCGGGGCTCTACGAGCAGTACTTC. It translates to CASSSPAGLYEQYF. This chain connects TRBV7-9 to TRBJ2-7; TRBD2 is a possible D gene (6 bases). The CDR3 spans 14 residues. V lost 4 bases, J lost 3 bases, and 13 bases lay in between. Germline V CDR1 and CDR2: SEHNR, FQNEAQ (reference sequence).

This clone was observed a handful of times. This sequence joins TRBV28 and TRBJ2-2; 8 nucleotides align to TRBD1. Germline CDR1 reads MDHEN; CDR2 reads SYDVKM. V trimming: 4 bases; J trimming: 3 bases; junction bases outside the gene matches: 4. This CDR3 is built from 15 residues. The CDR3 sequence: CASSYPTGDTGELFF. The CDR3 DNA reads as TGTGCCAGCAGTTACCCGACAGGGGACACCGGGGAGCTGTTTTTT.

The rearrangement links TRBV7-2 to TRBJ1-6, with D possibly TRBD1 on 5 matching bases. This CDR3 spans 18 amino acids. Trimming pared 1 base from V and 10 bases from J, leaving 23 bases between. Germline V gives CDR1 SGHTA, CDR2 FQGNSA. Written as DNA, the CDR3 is TGTGCCAGCAGCTTAGTGGGCAGGGCAGTTTACAGTACCTCACCCCTCCACTTT. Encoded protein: CASSLVGRAVYSTSPLHF.

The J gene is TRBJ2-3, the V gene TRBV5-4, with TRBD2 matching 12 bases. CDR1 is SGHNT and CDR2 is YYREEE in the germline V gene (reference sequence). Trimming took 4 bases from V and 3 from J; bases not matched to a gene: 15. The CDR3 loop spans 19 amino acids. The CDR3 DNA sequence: TGTGCCAGCAGCCTCCTTAAACTAGCGGGGGGCGCGACAACAGATACGCAGTATTTT. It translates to CASSLLKLAGGATTDTQYF.

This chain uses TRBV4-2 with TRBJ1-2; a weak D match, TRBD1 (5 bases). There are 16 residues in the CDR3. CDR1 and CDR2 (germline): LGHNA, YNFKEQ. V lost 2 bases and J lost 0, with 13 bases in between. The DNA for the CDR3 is TGTGCCAGCAGCCAAATCAGGGCCCGCCCTAACTATGGCTACACCTTC. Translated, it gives CASSQIRARPNYGYTF.

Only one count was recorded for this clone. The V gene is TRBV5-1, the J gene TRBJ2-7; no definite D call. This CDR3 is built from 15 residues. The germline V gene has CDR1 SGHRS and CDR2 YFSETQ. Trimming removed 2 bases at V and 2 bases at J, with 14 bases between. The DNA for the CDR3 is TGCGCCAGCAGCTTAGAGAACAATCTAGCCTACGAGCAGTACTTC. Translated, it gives CASSLENNLAYEQYF.

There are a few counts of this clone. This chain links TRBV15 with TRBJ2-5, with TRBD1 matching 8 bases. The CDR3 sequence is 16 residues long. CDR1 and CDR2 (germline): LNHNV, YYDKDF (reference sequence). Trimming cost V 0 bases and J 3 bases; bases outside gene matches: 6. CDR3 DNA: TGTGCCACCAGCAGAGACATGAAGACAGGGGAAGAGACCCAGTACTTC. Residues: CATSRDMKTGEETQYF.

In DNA, the CDR3 is TGTGCCAGCAGTCCGCGGGGGGGGTCCAATGAGCAGTTCTTC. Translation gives CASSPRGGSNEQFF. This rearrangement joins TRBV5-4 to TRBJ2-1; 9 bases match TRBD2. From germline, CDR1 is SGHNT and CDR2 YYREEE (reference sequence). J lost 6 bases, V lost 5 bases, and 6 bases had no gene match. The CDR3 runs to 14 residues.

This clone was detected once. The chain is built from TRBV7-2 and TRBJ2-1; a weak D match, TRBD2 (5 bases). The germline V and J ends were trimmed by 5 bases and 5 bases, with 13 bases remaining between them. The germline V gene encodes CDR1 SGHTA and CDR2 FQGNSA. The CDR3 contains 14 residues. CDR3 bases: TGTGCCAGCAGCCAGATTACAGCGGACAATGAGCAGTTCTTC. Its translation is CASSQITADNEQFF.

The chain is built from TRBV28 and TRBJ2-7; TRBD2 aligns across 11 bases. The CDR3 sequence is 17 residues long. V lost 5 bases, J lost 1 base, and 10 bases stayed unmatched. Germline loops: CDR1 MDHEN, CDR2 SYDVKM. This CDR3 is CASSLPLAGDRSYEQYF. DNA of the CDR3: TGTGCCAGCAGTCTCCCACTAGCGGGAGATCGTTCCTACGAGCAGTACTTC.

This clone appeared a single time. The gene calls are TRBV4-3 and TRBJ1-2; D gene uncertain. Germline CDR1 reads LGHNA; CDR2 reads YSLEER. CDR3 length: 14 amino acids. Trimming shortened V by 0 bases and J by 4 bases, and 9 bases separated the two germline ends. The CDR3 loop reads CASSQDYSFYGYTF. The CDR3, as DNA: TGCGCCAGCAGCCAAGATTATTCGTTCTATGGCTACACCTTC.

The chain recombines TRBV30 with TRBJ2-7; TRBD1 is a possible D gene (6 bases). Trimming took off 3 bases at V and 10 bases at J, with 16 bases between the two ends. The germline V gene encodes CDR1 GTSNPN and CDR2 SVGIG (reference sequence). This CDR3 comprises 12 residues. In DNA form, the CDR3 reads TGTGCCTGGAGCCTACAGGGAATCCGACAGTACTTC. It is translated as CAWSLQGIRQYF.

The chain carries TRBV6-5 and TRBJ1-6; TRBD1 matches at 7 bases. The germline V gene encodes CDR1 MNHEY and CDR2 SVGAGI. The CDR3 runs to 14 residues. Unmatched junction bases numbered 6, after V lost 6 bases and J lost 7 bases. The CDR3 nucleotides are TGTGCCAGCAGGCCCGGGACAGAAAATTCACCCCTCCACTTT. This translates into CASRPGTENSPLHF.

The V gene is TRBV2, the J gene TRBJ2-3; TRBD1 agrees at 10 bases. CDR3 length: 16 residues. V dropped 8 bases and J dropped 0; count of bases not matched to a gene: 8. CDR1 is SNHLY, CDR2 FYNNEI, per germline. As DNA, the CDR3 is TGTGCCAGCCGCCGGGACAGGGGCGGGAGCACAGATACGCAGTATTTT. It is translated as CASRRDRGGSTDTQYF.

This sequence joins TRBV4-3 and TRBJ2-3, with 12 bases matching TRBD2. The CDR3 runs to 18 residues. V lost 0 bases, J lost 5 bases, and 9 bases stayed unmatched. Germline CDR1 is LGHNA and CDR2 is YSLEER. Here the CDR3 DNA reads TGCGCCAGCAGCCAAGATCAGGCTAGCGGGGGGGCGGGAGATACGCAGTATTTT. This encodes CASSQDQASGGAGDTQYF.

The CDR3 bases are TGTGCCAGCAGTGAAGGGCTAGCGGGAGGGTACGAGCAGTACTTC. Translated, it gives CASSEGLAGGYEQYF. The V call is TRBV6-1, the J call TRBJ2-7; 12 bases are shared with TRBD2. V lost 1 base and J lost 4; bases outside the gene matches: 2. This CDR3 contains 15 residues. Germline V CDR1 and CDR2: MNHNS, SASEGT.

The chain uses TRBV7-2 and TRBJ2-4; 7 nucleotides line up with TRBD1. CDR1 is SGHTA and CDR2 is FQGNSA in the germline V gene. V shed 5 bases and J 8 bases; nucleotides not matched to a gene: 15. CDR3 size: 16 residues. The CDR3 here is CASSPYRQGSRYIQYF. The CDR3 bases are TGTGCCAGCAGCCCTTACAGACAGGGATCTAGATACATTCAGTACTTC.

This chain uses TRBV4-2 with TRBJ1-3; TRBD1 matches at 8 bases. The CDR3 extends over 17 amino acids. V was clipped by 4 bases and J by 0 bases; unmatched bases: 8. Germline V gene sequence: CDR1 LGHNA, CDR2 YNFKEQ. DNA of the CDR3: TGTGCCAGCAGCCTCGCGGGACAGGAGATCTCTGGAAACACCATATATTTT. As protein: CASSLAGQEISGNTIYF.

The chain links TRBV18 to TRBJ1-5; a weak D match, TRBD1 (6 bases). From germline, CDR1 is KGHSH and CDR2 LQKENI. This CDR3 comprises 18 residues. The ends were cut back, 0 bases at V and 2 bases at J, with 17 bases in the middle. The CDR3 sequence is CASSPPNGGAERNQPQHF. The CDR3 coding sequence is TGTGCCAGCTCACCACCGAATGGGGGGGCCGAACGCAATCAGCCCCAGCATTTT.

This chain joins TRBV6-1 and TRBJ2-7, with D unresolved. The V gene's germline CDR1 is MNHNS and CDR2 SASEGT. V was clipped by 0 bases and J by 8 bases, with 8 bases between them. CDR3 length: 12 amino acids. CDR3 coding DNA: TGTGCCAGCAGTGAAGCCCGGTACCAGCAGTACTTC. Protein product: CASSEARYQQYF.

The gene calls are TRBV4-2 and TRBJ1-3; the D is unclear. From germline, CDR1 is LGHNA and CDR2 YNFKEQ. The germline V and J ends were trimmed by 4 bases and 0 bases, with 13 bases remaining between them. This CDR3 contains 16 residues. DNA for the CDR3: TGTGCCAGCAGCCCATCGAGCGCAAGCTCTGGAAACACCATATATTTT. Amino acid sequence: CASSPSSASSGNTIYF.

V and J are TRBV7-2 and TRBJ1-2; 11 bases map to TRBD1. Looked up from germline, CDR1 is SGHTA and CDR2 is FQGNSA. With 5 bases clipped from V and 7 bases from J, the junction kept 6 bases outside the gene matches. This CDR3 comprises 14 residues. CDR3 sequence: CASSPWTGGTGYTF. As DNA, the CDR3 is TGTGCCAGCAGCCCGTGGACAGGGGGCACTGGCTACACCTTC.

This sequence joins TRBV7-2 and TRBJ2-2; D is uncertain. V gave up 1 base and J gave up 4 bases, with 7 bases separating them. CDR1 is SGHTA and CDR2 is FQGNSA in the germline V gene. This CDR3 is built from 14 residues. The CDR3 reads CASSLVPSTGELFF. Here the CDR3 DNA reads TGTGCCAGCAGCTTAGTCCCTAGCACCGGGGAGCTGTTTTTT.

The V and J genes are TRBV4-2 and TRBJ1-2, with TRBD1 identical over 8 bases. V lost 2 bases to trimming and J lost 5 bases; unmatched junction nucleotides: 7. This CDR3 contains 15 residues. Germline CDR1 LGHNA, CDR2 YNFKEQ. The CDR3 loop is CASSQRAGGLYGYTF. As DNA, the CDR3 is TGTGCCAGCAGCCAAAGGGCAGGGGGCTTGTATGGCTACACCTTC.

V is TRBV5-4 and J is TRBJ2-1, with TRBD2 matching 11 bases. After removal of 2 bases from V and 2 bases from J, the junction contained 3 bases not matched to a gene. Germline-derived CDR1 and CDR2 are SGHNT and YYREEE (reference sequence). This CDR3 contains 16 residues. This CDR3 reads CASSLGLAGPYNEQFF. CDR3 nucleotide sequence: TGTGCCAGCAGCTTAGGACTAGCGGGCCCCTACAATGAGCAGTTCTTC. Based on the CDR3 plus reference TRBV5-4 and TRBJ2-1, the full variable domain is ETGVTQSPTHLIKTRGQQVTLRCSSQSGHNTVSWYQQALGQGPQFIFQYYREEENGRGNFPPRFSGLQFPNYSSELNVNALELDDSALYLCASSLGLAGPYNEQFFGPGTRLTVL.

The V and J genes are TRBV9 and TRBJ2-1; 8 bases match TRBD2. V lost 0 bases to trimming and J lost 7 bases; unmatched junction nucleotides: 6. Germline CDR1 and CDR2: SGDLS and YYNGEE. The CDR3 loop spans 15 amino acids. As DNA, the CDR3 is TGTGCCAGCAGCGTAGCGGGGGGGCCAAGGAATGAGCAGTTCTTC. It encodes CASSVAGGPRNEQFF.